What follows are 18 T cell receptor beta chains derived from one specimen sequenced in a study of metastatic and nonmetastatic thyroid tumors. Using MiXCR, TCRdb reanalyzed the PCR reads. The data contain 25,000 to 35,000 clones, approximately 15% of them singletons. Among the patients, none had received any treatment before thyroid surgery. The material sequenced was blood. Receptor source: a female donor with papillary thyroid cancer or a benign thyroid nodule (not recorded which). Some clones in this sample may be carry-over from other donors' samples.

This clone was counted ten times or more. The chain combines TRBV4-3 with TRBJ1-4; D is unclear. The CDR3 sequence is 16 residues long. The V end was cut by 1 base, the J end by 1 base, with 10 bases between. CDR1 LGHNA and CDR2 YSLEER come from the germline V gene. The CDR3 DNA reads TGCGCCAGCAGCCAAGGACCGAGCGGAACTAATGAAAAACTGTTTTTT. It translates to CASSQGPSGTNEKLFF.

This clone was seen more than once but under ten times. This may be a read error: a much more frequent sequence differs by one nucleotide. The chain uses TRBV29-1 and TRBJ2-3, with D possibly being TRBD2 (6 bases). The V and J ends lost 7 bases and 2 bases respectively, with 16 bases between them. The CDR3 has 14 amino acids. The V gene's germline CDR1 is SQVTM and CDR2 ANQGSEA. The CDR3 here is CSESEGTSTDTQYF. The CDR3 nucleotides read TGCAGCGAATCGGAGGGGACGTCCACAGATACGCAGTATTTT.

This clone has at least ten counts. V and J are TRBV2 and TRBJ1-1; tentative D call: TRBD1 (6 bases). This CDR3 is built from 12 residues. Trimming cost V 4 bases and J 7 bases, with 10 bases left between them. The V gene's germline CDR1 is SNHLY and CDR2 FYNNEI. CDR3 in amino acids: CASSAWGREAFF. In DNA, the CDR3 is TGTGCCAGCAGTGCTTGGGGGCGTGAAGCTTTCTTT.

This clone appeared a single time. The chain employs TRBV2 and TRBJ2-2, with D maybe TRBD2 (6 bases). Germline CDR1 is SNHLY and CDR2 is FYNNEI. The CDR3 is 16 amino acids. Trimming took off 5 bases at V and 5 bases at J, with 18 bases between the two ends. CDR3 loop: CASSPWVPGETGELFF. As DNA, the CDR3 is TGTGCCAGCAGTCCTTGGGTACCGGGAGAAACCGGGGAGCTGTTTTTT. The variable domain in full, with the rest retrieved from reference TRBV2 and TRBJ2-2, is EPEVTQTPSHQVTQMGQEVILRCVPISNHLYFYWYRQILGQKVEFLVSFYNNEISEKSEIFDDQFSVERPDGSNFTLKIRSTKLEDSAMYFCASSPWVPGETGELFFGEGSRLTVL.

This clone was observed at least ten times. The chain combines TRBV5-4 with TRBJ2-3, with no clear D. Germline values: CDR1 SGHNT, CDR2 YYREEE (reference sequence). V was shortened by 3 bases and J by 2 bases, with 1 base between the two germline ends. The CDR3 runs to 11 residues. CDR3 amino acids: CASSSTDTQYF. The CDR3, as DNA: TGTGCCAGCAGCTCCACAGATACGCAGTATTTT.

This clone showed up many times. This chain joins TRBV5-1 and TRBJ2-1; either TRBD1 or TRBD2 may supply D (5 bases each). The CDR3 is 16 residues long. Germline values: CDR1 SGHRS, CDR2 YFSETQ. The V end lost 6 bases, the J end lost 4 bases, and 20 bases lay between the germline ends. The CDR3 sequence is CASNLGPTGGYNEQFF. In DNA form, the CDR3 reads TGCGCCAGCAACCTGGGCCCGACTGGGGGATACAATGAGCAGTTCTTC.

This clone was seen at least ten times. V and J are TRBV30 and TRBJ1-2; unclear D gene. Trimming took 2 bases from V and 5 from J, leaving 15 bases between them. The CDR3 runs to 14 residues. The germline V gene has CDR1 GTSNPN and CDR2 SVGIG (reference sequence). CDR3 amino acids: CAWSRMRRNYGYTF. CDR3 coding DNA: TGTGCCTGGAGTCGCATGAGGCGGAATTATGGCTACACCTTC.

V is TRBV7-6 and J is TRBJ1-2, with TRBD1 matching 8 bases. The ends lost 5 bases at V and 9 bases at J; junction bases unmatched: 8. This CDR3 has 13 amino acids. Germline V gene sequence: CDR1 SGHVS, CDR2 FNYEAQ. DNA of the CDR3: TGTGCCAGCAGCATGACAGGGGTCCCGCGCTACACCTTC. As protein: CASSMTGVPRYTF.

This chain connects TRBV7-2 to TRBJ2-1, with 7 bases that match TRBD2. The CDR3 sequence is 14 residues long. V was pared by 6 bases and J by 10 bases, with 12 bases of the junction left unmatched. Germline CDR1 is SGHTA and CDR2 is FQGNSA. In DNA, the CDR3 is TGTGCCAGCAGTTCAGGGAGGGTCGCGAGGGAGCAGTTCTTC. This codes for CASSSGRVAREQFF.

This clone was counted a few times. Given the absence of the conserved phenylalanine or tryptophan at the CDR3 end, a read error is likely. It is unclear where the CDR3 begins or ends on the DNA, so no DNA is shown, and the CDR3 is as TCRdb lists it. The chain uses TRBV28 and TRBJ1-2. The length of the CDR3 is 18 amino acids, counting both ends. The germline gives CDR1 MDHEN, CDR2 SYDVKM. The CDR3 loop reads CASILVYVTTHVNYGYTS.

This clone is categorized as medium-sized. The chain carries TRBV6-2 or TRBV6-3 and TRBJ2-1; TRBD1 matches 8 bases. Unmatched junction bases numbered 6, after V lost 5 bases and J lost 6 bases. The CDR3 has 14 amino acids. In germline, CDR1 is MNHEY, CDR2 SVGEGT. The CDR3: CASSRTGMGNEQFF. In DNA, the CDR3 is TGTGCCAGCAGTCGGACAGGGATGGGCAATGAGCAGTTCTTC.

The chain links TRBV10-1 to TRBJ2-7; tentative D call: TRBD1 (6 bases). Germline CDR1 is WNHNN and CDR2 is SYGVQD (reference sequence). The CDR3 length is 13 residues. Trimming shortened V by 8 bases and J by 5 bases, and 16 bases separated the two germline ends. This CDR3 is CASSGQIYNEQYF. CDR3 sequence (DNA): TGCGCCAGCTCAGGACAGATCTACAACGAGCAGTACTTC.

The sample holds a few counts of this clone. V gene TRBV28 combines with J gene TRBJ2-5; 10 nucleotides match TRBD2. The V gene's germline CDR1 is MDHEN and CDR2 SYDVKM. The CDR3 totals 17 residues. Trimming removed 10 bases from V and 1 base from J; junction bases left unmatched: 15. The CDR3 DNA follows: TGTGCCAACAGACCCCCCCGACTAGCGGGTATCCAAGAGACCCAGTACTTC. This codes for CANRPPRLAGIQETQYF.

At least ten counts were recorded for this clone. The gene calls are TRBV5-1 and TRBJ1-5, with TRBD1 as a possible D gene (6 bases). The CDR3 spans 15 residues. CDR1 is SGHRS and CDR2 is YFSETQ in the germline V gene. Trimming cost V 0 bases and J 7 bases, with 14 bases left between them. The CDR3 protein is CASSLAPQGGQPQHF. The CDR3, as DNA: TGCGCCAGCAGCTTGGCCCCACAGGGAGGGCAGCCCCAGCATTTT.

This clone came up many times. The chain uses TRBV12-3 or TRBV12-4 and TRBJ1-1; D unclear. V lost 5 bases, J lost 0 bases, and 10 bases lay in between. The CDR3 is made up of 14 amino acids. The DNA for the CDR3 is TGTGCCAGCAGTCCCGGTTTGATGAACACTGAAGCTTTCTTT. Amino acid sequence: CASSPGLMNTEAFF.

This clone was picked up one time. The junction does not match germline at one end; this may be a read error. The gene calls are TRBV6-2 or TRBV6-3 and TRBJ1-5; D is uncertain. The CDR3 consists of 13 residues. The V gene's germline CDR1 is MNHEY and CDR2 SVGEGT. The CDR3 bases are TGTCCCAGCACCCGACGGGTGGAGCAGCCCCAGCATTTT. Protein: CPSTRRVEQPQHF.

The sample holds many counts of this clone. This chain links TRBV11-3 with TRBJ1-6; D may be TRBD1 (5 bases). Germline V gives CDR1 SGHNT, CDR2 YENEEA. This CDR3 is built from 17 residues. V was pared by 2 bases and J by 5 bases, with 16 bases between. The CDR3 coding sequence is TGTGCCAGCAGCTTACGAACAAGACAGTCGGATAATTCACCCCTCCACTTT. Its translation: CASSLRTRQSDNSPLHF.

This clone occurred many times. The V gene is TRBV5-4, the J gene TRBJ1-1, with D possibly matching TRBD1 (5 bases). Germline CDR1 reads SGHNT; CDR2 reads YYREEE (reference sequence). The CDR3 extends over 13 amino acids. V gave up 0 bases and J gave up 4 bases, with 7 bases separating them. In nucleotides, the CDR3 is TGTGCCAGCAGCTTGGGGGGGGGCACTGAAGCTTTCTTT. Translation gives CASSLGGGTEAFF.